The rows below give T cell receptor beta chains drawn from one sample of a study of shared clonotypes between healthy human individuals. Libraries were prepared by immunoSEQ multiplex PCR; TCRdb keeps only in-frame clonotypes and omits some of them. Of around 2,000,000 clones listed, approximately 94% are singletons. Sequences were obtained from naive CD8+ T cells sorted from blood. These receptors came from a man aged 18-30 years in good health. Both conserved end residues are part of each CDR3. D genes are given only for firm matches. Size tells how often a clone was seen (once, few, many) or the class of an expanded clone, and some rows leave it out.

V: TRBV28; D: NA; J: TRBJ1-4; size: NA; CDR3: CASTRDTFNEKLFF; DNA: TGTGCCAGCACCCGGGACACCTTTAATGAAAAACTGTTTTTT
V: TRBV7-9; D: NA; J: TRBJ1-6; size: NA; CDR3: CASSLSVGYSPLHF; DNA: TGTGCCAGCAGCCTAAGCGTAGGATATTCACCCCTCCACTTT
V: TRBV9; D: NA; J: TRBJ1-2; size: NA; CDR3: CASSVESGFAYTF; DNA: TGTGCCAGCAGCGTAGAGTCTGGGTTTGCCTACACCTTC
V: TRBV2; D: NA; J: TRBJ1-4; size: NA; CDR3: CASSDPNVREKLFF; DNA: TGTGCCAGCAGTGATCCCAACGTTAGGGAAAAACTGTTTTTT
V: TRBV28; D: NA; J: TRBJ1-1; size: NA; CDR3: CASSFWAELNTEAFF; DNA: TGTGCCAGCAGTTTTTGGGCGGAATTGAACACTGAAGCTTTCTTT
V: TRBV7-9; D: TRBD1; J: TRBJ2-1; size: NA; CDR3: CASSPRDRVDEQFF; DNA: TGTGCCAGCAGCCCCCGGGACAGGGTGGATGAGCAGTTCTTC
V: TRBV30; D: NA; J: TRBJ2-2; size: once; CDR3: CAWGGTGELFF; DNA: TGTGCCTGGGGGGGGACCGGGGAGCTGTTTTTT
V: TRBV7-8; D: NA; J: TRBJ2-7; size: NA; CDR3: CASSLDGTYEQYF; DNA: TGTGCCAGCAGCTTAGATGGGACCTACGAGCAGTACTTC
V: TRBV10-3; D: NA; J: TRBJ2-1; size: NA; CDR3: CAISVSSIVYNEQFF; DNA: TGTGCCATCAGTGTCTCTAGTATTGTCTACAATGAGCAGTTCTTC
V: TRBV7-8; D: NA; J: TRBJ2-7; size: NA; CDR3: CASSLGQPYEQYF; DNA: TGTGCCAGCAGCTTAGGACAGCCATACGAGCAGTACTTC
V: TRBV6-5; D: TRBD1; J: TRBJ1-2; size: NA; CDR3: CASSYSGTGSGYTF; DNA: TGTGCCAGCAGTTACTCAGGGACAGGGTCTGGCTACACCTTC
V: TRBV6-4; D: NA; J: TRBJ1-2; size: NA; CDR3: CASISGAEDNYGYTF; DNA: TGTGCCAGCATCTCGGGGGCGGAAGACAACTATGGCTACACCTTC
V: TRBV28; D: NA; J: TRBJ2-5; size: NA; CDR3: CASSHTGQLPLGTQYF; DNA: TGTGCCAGCAGCCACACCGGACAGCTCCCGCTAGGGACCCAGTACTTC
V: TRBV6-5; D: TRBD2; J: TRBJ2-7; size: NA; CDR3: CASSYDLAGVLGEQYF; DNA: TGTGCCAGCAGTTACGACCTAGCGGGAGTACTAGGAGAGCAGTACTTC
V: TRBV4-1; D: NA; J: TRBJ1-5; size: NA; CDR3: CASSQGLKGPLIF; DNA: TGCGCCAGCAGCCAAGGTCTCAAGGGCCCGTTAATTTTT